The next 15 T cell receptor beta chains were all read from a single sample in a study of spatial heterogeneity in lung cancer. A single record per CDR3 protein comes from TCRdb applying MiXCR to the 5' RACE reads. The sample records around 26,000 distinct CDR3 sequences, 8% to 10% being singletons. Documented time point: sample taken at primary tumor resection. Overall study results and limits: The study found that expanded intratumoral alpha and beta TCR counts tracked tumor mutation counts.

What these receptors recognize is not known. The source material was lung tumor tissue, sampled at surgery. The receptors derive from a male donor with early-stage non-small cell lung cancer.

This clonotype was counted at least ten times. This rearrangement joins TRBV18 to TRBJ2-7, with 9 bases matching TRBD2. CDR1 is KGHSH and CDR2 is LQKENI in the germline V gene. V shed 2 bases and J 3 bases; nucleotides not matched to a gene: 8. The CDR3 is made up of 16 amino acids. The DNA of the CDR3 is TGTGCCAGCTCACCAACTGCGGCGGGAGGGTACTACGAGCAGTACTTC. It yields the protein CASSPTAAGGYYEQYF.

Concerning this clonotype: Its ends do not fully match the called genes, so a read error is possible. The J gene is TRBJ2-1, the V gene TRBV7-2, with D uncertain. This CDR3 spans 13 amino acids. CDR1 and CDR2 (germline): SGHTA, FQGNSA. The CDR3 spells CVSSSFIGNEQFF. The CDR3 coding sequence is TGTGTCAGCAGCTCCTTCATCGGGAATGAGCAGTTCTTC. The whole variable domain, remainder taken from reference TRBV7-2 and TRBJ2-1, is GAGVSQSPSNKVTEKGKDVELRCDPISGHTALYWYRQSLGQGLEFLIYFQGNSAPDKSGLPSDRFSAERTGGSVSTLTIQRTQQEDSAVYLCVSSSFIGNEQFFGPGTRLTVL.

This clonotype was counted ten times or more. This sequence joins TRBV3-1 and TRBJ2-7; 13 nucleotides match TRBD2. Per the germline V gene, CDR1 is LGHDT and CDR2 is YNNKEL (reference sequence). J gave up 7 bases and V 4 bases, and 4 bases lay outside the gene matches. The CDR3 is made up of 14 amino acids. CDR3 nucleotide sequence: TGTGCCAGCAGCCCCGGACTAGCGGGAGTGGAGCAGTACTTC. This codes for CASSPGLAGVEQYF.

This clonotype showed up many times. V and J are TRBV7-2 and TRBJ1-6; 10 nucleotides line up with TRBD1. V was clipped by 6 bases and J by 10 bases; unmatched bases: 15. The CDR3 has 17 residues. Per germline, CDR1 SGHTA and CDR2 FQGNSA. CDR3 residues: CASRVYSTGGFRSPLHF. The DNA for the CDR3 is TGTGCCAGCAGGGTTTACTCGACAGGGGGCTTCCGATCACCCCTCCACTTT. The full variable domain, completed using reference TRBV7-2 and TRBJ1-6, is GAGVSQSPSNKVTEKGKDVELRCDPISGHTALYWYRQSLGQGLEFLIYFQGNSAPDKSGLPSDRFSAERTGGSVSTLTIQRTQQEDSAVYLCASRVYSTGGFRSPLHFGNGTRLTVT.

This clonotype was recorded at least ten times. The J gene is TRBJ1-1, the V gene TRBV5-1, with TRBD1 matching over 7 bases. CDR3 length equals 14 residues. V lost 3 bases, J lost 0 bases, and 2 bases stayed unmatched. Germline V CDR1 and CDR2: SGHRS, YFSETQ. The CDR3 region is CASSWTGLNTEAFF. CDR3 sequence (DNA): TGCGCCAGCAGCTGGACAGGACTGAACACTGAAGCTTTCTTT.

In this sample, this clonotype turned up many times. This chain connects TRBV7-2 to TRBJ2-2; no firm D call. Germline assignment: CDR1 SGHTA and CDR2 FQGNSA. CDR3 length: 12 residues. V shed 3 bases and J shed 5 bases, with 4 bases lying between them. The CDR3 sequence is CASSFTTGELFF. The CDR3, as DNA: TGTGCCAGCAGCTTCACTACCGGGGAGCTGTTTTTT.

The sample holds many counts of this clonotype. V and J are TRBV7-2 and TRBJ2-6; D is unclear. Germline CDR1 reads SGHTA; CDR2 reads FQGNSA. The CDR3 spans 14 residues. Trimming shortened V by 4 bases and J by 1 base, and 5 bases separated the two germline ends. CDR3 residues: CASSSQSGANVLTF. CDR3 nucleotides: TGTGCCAGCAGCTCTCAATCTGGGGCCAACGTCCTGACTTTC.

This clonotype came up many times. The chain uses TRBV5-5 and TRBJ2-2, with D uncertain. The length of the CDR3 is 16 residues. Germline values: CDR1 SGHKS, CDR2 YYEKEE (reference sequence). The ends were cut back, 3 bases at V and 2 bases at J, with 14 bases in the middle. The CDR3 is CASSSQWGLNTGELFF. DNA of the CDR3: TGTGCCAGCAGCTCACAATGGGGTCTCAACACCGGGGAGCTGTTTTTT.

This clonotype was detected many times. V usage is TRBV6-5 and J usage is TRBJ2-2; 8 nucleotides match TRBD2. The V and J ends lost 10 bases and 2 bases, in that order; junction bases with no gene match: 6. The CDR3 has 14 residues. Germline V gives CDR1 MNHEY, CDR2 SVGAGI. CDR3 loop: CATRLAQNTGELFF. The CDR3 region has the DNA TGTGCCACCCGACTAGCGCAAAACACCGGGGAGCTGTTTTTT.

The table lists this clonotype with many counts. V is TRBV28 and J is TRBJ1-5; D is possibly TRBD1 (6 bases). Germline loops: CDR1 MDHEN, CDR2 SYDVKM. The CDR3 consists of 17 residues. With 6 bases removed from V and 0 bases from J, the gap between germline ends came to 18 bases. CDR3 DNA sequence: TGTGCCAGCAGCCATGCCGGGGGGCTCTATAGCAATCAGCCCCAGCATTTT. Its protein is CASSHAGGLYSNQPQHF.

At least ten counts were recorded for this clonotype. The J gene is TRBJ2-3, the V gene TRBV10-3, with 8 bases identical to TRBD2. Germline V lookup: CDR1 ENHRY, CDR2 SYGVKD. The CDR3 extends over 16 amino acids. Germline trimming cut 2 bases from V and 8 bases from J; bases unmatched to any gene: 12. CDR3 loop: CAISEIAGGAKFTQYF. In DNA form, the CDR3 reads TGTGCCATCAGTGAGATTGCCGGGGGGGCCAAATTTACGCAGTATTTT.

This clonotype was seen many times. V is TRBV7-9 and J is TRBJ2-5; TRBD1 agrees at 9 bases. CDR1 is SEHNR and CDR2 is FQNEAQ in the germline V gene (reference sequence). CDR3 length: 15 amino acids. V shed 5 bases, J shed 1 base, and the junction held 5 bases outside the gene matches. CDR3 bases: TGTGCCAGCAGCCCCGGACAGGGGACCCAAGAGACCCAGTACTTC. It specifies CASSPGQGTQETQYF.

The rearrangement joins TRBV6-1 to TRBJ2-1; D may be TRBD1 or TRBD2 (5 bases each). Between the trimmed V and J ends, which lost 1 base and 10 bases, there was a span of 14 bases. This CDR3 spans 14 amino acids. In germline, CDR1 is MNHNS, CDR2 SASEGT. CDR3 residues: CASSEEGRRDEQFF. DNA for the CDR3: TGTGCCAGCAGTGAAGAGGGCAGACGGGACGAGCAGTTCTTC.

This clonotype was seen repeatedly, ten times or more. This sequence joins TRBV18 and TRBJ2-5, with 8 positions matching TRBD2. The CDR3 has 20 residues. Germline V gene sequence: CDR1 KGHSH, CDR2 LQKENI. The V and J ends lost 3 bases and 0 bases, in that order; junction bases with no gene match: 18. This CDR3 is CASSPRGSGGASGYQETQYF. CDR3 sequence (DNA): TGTGCCAGCTCACCCAGAGGATCCGGGGGGGCGAGCGGCTACCAAGAGACCCAGTACTTC.

In this sample, this clonotype turned up many times. A read error may account for a junction end that differs from germline. The rearrangement uses TRBV29-1 and TRBJ2-5, with unresolved D. This CDR3 spans 12 amino acids. Per germline, CDR1 SQVTM and CDR2 ANQGSEA. CDR3 sequence: CSGEEVSGTQYF. CDR3 nucleotide sequence: TGCAGCGGTGAAGAGGTCTCAGGGACCCAGTACTTC. The full variable domain, completed using reference TRBV29-1 and TRBJ2-5, is SAVISQKPSRDICQRGTSLTIQCQVDSQVTMMFWYRQQPGQSLTLIATANQGSEATYESGFVIDKFPISRPNLTFSTLTVSNMSPEDSSIYLCSGEEVSGTQYFGPGTRLLVL.